This entry lists 4 T cell receptor beta chains sequenced from one sample in a study of technical replicates of blood from a handful of donors. The method was immunoSEQ multiplex PCR; TCRdb's version includes in-frame clones alone and lacks a portion of them. The sample contains 55,000 to 80,000 clones, roughly 97% of which appear only once. Sequenced input: T cells isolated from PBMCs. These receptors all come from a human donor in good health.

The chain couples TRBV27 to TRBJ2-7, with 11 bases lining up with TRBD2. CDR1 and CDR2 (germline): MNHEY, SMNVEV (reference sequence). CDR3 length: 15 amino acids. The trim removed 1 base at V and 5 bases at J, leaving 4 bases unmatched. CDR3 sequence reads: CASSLYSGRDNEQYF. In DNA form, the CDR3 reads TGTGCCAGCAGTTTATATAGCGGGAGGGACAACGAGCAGTACTTC.

The chain employs TRBV6-5 and TRBJ2-2; 8 positions match TRBD2. The CDR3 extends over 15 amino acids. Looked up from germline, CDR1 is MNHEY and CDR2 is SVGAGI. V lost 1 base to trimming and J lost 5 bases; unmatched junction nucleotides: 3. Here the CDR3 DNA reads TGTGCCAGCAGTTACTACGGGGGGGGGACCGGGGAGCTGTTTTTT. Residues: CASSYYGGGTGELFF.

The chain has TRBV7-9 and TRBJ2-7; D is ambiguous. V was shortened by 5 bases and J by 4 bases, with 9 bases between the two germline ends. The CDR3 is made up of 12 amino acids. Germline V gives CDR1 SEHNR, CDR2 FQNEAQ (reference sequence). The CDR3, as DNA: TGTGCCAGCAGCCCCGCAGATTACGAGCAGTACTTC. This codes for CASSPADYEQYF.

The rearrangement links TRBV28 to TRBJ1-1; a weak D match, TRBD1 (6 bases). With 5 bases removed from V and 11 bases from J, the gap between germline ends came to 12 bases. The CDR3 loop spans 11 amino acids. Germline CDR1 MDHEN, CDR2 SYDVKM. Written as DNA, the CDR3 is TGTGCCAGCAGTCGGAACAGGGTTGCTTTCTTT. Translation gives CASSRNRVAFF.